Each of the 20 T cell receptor beta chains below was sequenced from the same sample in a study of shared clonotypes between healthy human individuals. Naive CD8 cells, CD45RO-negative and positively selected for CCR7, excluded terminally differentiated effector memory CD45RA+ cells. Generated by immunoSEQ multiplex PCR, the TCRdb table keeps only in-frame clones and is missing some. The sample carries nearly 2 million clones, 85% to 95% recorded once. The sequencing input was naive CD8+ T cells sorted from blood. The origin of the receptors is a young man in good health.

The CDR3 DNA reads as TGTGCCAGCAGTGAGGCCAGCGGGGGCCGCACAGATACGCAGTATTTT. It codes for CASSEASGGRTDTQYF. The chain is built from TRBV6-1 and TRBJ2-3; 8 nucleotides match TRBD2. V lost 3 bases, J lost 1 base, and 6 bases stayed unmatched. CDR1 and CDR2 from the germline V gene are MNHNS and SASEGT. CDR3 length: 16 amino acids.

This chain uses TRBV4-1 with TRBJ1-1, with 8 bases matching TRBD1. Looked up from germline, CDR1 is MGHRA and CDR2 is YSYEKL. With 3 bases clipped from V and 1 base from J, the junction kept 10 bases outside the gene matches. This CDR3 spans 17 amino acids. CDR3 region: CASSHVDRGRENTEAFF. In DNA form, the CDR3 reads TGCGCCAGCAGCCACGTTGACAGGGGTCGAGAGAACACTGAAGCTTTCTTT.

This chain joins TRBV9 and TRBJ2-2, with 8 positions matching TRBD1. Looked up from germline, CDR1 is SGDLS and CDR2 is YYNGEE. V trimming: 6 bases; J trimming: 3 bases; junction bases outside the gene matches: 4. This CDR3 region has 14 residues. The CDR3 region is CASTETGDTGELFF. The CDR3 DNA reads as TGTGCCAGCACGGAGACAGGGGACACCGGGGAGCTGTTTTTT.

The chain has TRBV7-9 and TRBJ1-3, with a weak D call TRBD1 (5 bases). V lost 4 bases to trimming and J lost 4 bases, with 17 bases between them. This CDR3 has 16 amino acids. In germline, CDR1 is SEHNR, CDR2 FQNEAQ (reference sequence). The CDR3, as DNA: TGTGCCAGCAGCTCGGACCTTGGGACCTTCGGAAACACCATATATTTT. This encodes CASSSDLGTFGNTIYF.

V and J are TRBV5-5 and TRBJ2-7; TRBD1 might be the D (6 bases). Trimming took off 4 bases at V and 3 bases at J, with 17 bases between the two ends. Germline values: CDR1 SGHKS, CDR2 YYEKEE (reference sequence). The CDR3 is made up of 15 amino acids. CDR3 in DNA: TGTGCCAGCAGCCTAATGACAGGCGGTGGCTACGAGCAGTACTTC. Encoded protein: CASSLMTGGGYEQYF.

The chain combines TRBV6-6 with TRBJ2-1, with TRBD2 matching 10 bases. The J segment lost 3 bases and the V segment lost 0 bases, leaving 2 bases of the junction unmatched. This CDR3 has 16 residues. Germline V CDR1 and CDR2: MNHNY, SVGAGI (reference sequence). The CDR3 DNA sequence: TGTGCCAGCAGTTACTCAGCTAGCGGGAGCTACAATGAGCAGTTCTTC. Translating it yields CASSYSASGSYNEQFF.

The chain couples TRBV25-1 to TRBJ2-5; D unresolved. Deletions cut 0 bases from V and 4 bases from J, with 12 bases between. The CDR3 runs to 15 residues. Germline CDR1 MGHDK, CDR2 SYGVNS. The CDR3 nucleotides are TGTGCCAGCAGTGAATATGCGGTCCCGGGAGAGACCCAGTACTTC. Its protein is CASSEYAVPGETQYF.

The chain links TRBV7-9 to TRBJ1-5; D may be TRBD1 (5 bases). Germline assignment: CDR1 SEHNR and CDR2 FQNEAQ (reference sequence). Trimming pared 5 bases from V and 5 bases from J, leaving 16 bases between. The CDR3 runs 15 residues. CDR3 protein: CASSLQAGEDQPQHF. The CDR3 DNA reads TGTGCCAGCAGCCTGCAAGCGGGGGAAGATCAGCCCCAGCATTTT.

The genes are TRBV27 and TRBJ2-7, with a tentative D call TRBD2 (7 bases). The CDR3 is 14 residues long. Per germline, CDR1 MNHEY and CDR2 SMNVEV (reference sequence). V was pared by 8 bases and J by 6 bases, with 20 bases between. CDR3 region: CASSWGGGNSEQYF. The CDR3 DNA follows: TGTGCCAGCTCCTGGGGAGGGGGGAATAGCGAGCAGTACTTC.

With regard to this clone: The sample contains more than one DNA sequence encoding this CDR3. J is TRBJ2-7 and V is TRBV2; D gene unclear. V lost 3 bases and J 4 bases, leaving 13 bases between the germline ends. Germline lookup yields CDR1 SNHLY and CDR2 FYNNEI. The CDR3 is 14 residues long. The CDR3 DNA is TGTGCCAGCAGTGATGGTCCACCTCCATACGAGCAGTACTTC. This gives the protein CASSDGPPPYEQYF.

As for this clone: This specimen includes other DNA sequences encoding the same CDR3. The rearrangement joins TRBV27 to TRBJ2-7; tentatively, D is TRBD1 (6 bases). Germline V gene sequence: CDR1 MNHEY, CDR2 SMNVEV (reference sequence). The CDR3 length is 13 residues. With 5 bases removed from V and 3 bases from J, the gap between germline ends came to 11 bases. CDR3 sequence reads: CASSPTGSYEQYF. CDR3 in DNA: TGTGCCAGCAGTCCAACAGGGAGCTACGAGCAGTACTTC.

This chain connects TRBV25-1 to TRBJ2-2, with a tentative D call TRBD1 (6 bases). The CDR3 contains 16 residues. V shed 10 bases and J shed 2 bases, with 20 bases lying between them. Germline V gene data show CDR1 as MGHDK and CDR2 as SYGVNS. The DNA for the CDR3 is TGTGCCAACCGCGCACAGGGACGCGCTAACACCGGGGAGCTGTTTTTT. Translating gives CANRAQGRANTGELFF.

The chain carries TRBV4-3 and TRBJ2-1, with D tentatively TRBD1 or TRBD2 (7 bases each). V was cut by 0 bases and J by 4 bases, with 13 bases left in between. The germline CDR1 and CDR2 sequences are LGHNA and YSLEER. The CDR3 is 16 residues long. CDR3 DNA sequence: TGCGCCAGCAGCCAAGAGCGGGGGACAGCGTACAATGAGCAGTTCTTC. It translates to CASSQERGTAYNEQFF.

The chain employs TRBV2 and TRBJ2-3; 8 bases line up with TRBD1. V lost 2 bases to trimming and J lost 3 bases; unmatched junction nucleotides: 4. CDR1 is SNHLY and CDR2 is FYNNEI in the germline V gene. The CDR3 is made up of 15 amino acids. DNA of the CDR3: TGTGCCAGCAGTGAAAGGACAGGGTTGACAGATACGCAGTATTTT. Translation: CASSERTGLTDTQYF.

This clone was seen once. This rearrangement joins TRBV12-5 to TRBJ2-7; TRBD1 aligns across 8 bases. The CDR3 spans 16 residues. Germline CDR1 is LGHNT and CDR2 is FRNRAP. V was clipped by 1 base and J by 2 bases; unmatched bases: 7. Here the CDR3 DNA reads TGTGCTAGTGGTTTGGATGGGACAGGTCTTCCCTACGAGCAGTACTTC. Amino acids: CASGLDGTGLPYEQYF.

J is TRBJ2-1 and V is TRBV28; unclear D gene. The V end was cut by 2 bases, the J end by 4 bases, with 12 bases between. This CDR3 comprises 15 residues. Germline assignment: CDR1 MDHEN and CDR2 SYDVKM. The CDR3 nucleotides read TGTGCCAGCAGTTTAAGGGCAGAGCTTTACAATGAGCAGTTCTTC. Translating gives CASSLRAELYNEQFF.

This clone occurred a few times. Other DNA sequences in the sample encode the same CDR3. The V call is TRBV30, the J call TRBJ1-5, with a possible D match to TRBD1 (5 bases). V was shortened by 5 bases and J by 0 bases, with 11 bases between the two germline ends. Germline V gene sequence: CDR1 GTSNPN, CDR2 SVGIG (reference sequence). The length of the CDR3 is 14 residues. CDR3 DNA: TGTGCCTGGGGGGGGGAAAATAGCAATCAGCCCCAGCATTTT. It translates to CAWGGENSNQPQHF.

This sequence joins TRBV27 and TRBJ2-7, with 11 bases fitting TRBD1. V was pared by 5 bases and J by 4 bases, with 7 bases of the junction left unmatched. Germline-derived CDR1 and CDR2 are MNHEY and SMNVEV (reference sequence). The CDR3 spans 15 residues. The CDR3 DNA sequence: TGTGCCAGCAGTCAGACCGGGACAGGGGGTTACGAGCAGTACTTC. This translates into CASSQTGTGGYEQYF.

The chain couples TRBV29-1 to TRBJ1-2; TRBD1 aligns across 7 bases. This CDR3 comprises 16 residues. The V segment lost 4 bases and the J segment 3 bases; nucleotides outside the gene matches: 14. Germline values: CDR1 SQVTM, CDR2 ANQGSEA. The CDR3 region has the DNA TGCAGCGTTGGGGGGACAGAAGATGTGGGGTACTATGGCTACACCTTC. This codes for CSVGGTEDVGYYGYTF.

The chain couples TRBV28 to TRBJ2-2, with 11 bases matching TRBD1. There are 17 residues in the CDR3. Germline V CDR1 and CDR2: MDHEN, SYDVKM. Germline trimming cut 6 bases from V and 4 bases from J; bases unmatched to any gene: 10. The CDR3 nucleotides read TGTGCCAGCAGCTTAGTGGGGGGACAGGGGGTCACCGGGGAGCTGTTTTTT. Translation gives CASSLVGGQGVTGELFF.